The 20 T cell receptor beta chains in this list originate from one sample, sequenced in a study of T and B cells in COVID-19 patients. TRB was amplified from about 250-500 ng of blood genomic DNA. TRB rearrangements were amplified by multiplex PCR with BIOMED2 TRB-A/B primers. Each CDR3 protein is one row after TCRdb ran MiXCR on the multiplex PCR reads. Of about 21,000 distinct CDR3 sequences listed, roughly 29% are singletons. Sequenced input: blood. All receptors derive from a human donor who had recovered from COVID-19.

This clonotype has just a few counts. The chain carries TRBV19 and TRBJ1-5; TRBD1 is a possible D gene (6 bases). V was shortened by 2 bases and J by 6 bases, with 11 bases between the two germline ends. The germline V gene has CDR1 LNHDA and CDR2 SQIVND (reference sequence). There are 14 residues in the CDR3. CDR3 sequence (DNA): TGTGCCAGTAGTATACCAGGGGTTAGTCAGCCCCAGCATTTT. Protein product: CASSIPGVSQPQHF.

The table lists this clonotype with a count of one. The chain joins TRBV5-4 to TRBJ2-5; TRBD2 matches at 10 bases. With 4 bases clipped from V and 4 bases from J, the junction kept 13 bases outside the gene matches. The CDR3 spans 17 residues. CDR1 is SGHNT and CDR2 is YYREEE in the germline V gene (reference sequence). This CDR3 reads CASSPSGGAGHRETQYF. The CDR3 DNA reads TGTGCCAGCAGCCCCAGCGGGGGGGCGGGACACCGAGAGACCCAGTACTTC.

This sequence joins TRBV11-3 and TRBJ2-5; TRBD1 agrees at 8 bases. The V gene end was trimmed by 4 bases and the J gene end by 4 bases; junction bases not matched to a gene: 8. The germline V gene has CDR1 SGHNT and CDR2 YENEEA. This CDR3 is built from 15 residues. The CDR3 protein is CASSSTGGGSETQYF. The CDR3, as DNA: TGTGCCAGCAGCTCAACAGGGGGTGGGTCAGAGACCCAGTACTTC.

This chain links TRBV20-1 with TRBJ2-5, with 9 bases lining up with TRBD1. With V trimmed by 6 bases and J by 2 bases, 7 bases remained unmatched. Germline assignment: CDR1 DFQATT and CDR2 SNEGSKA (reference sequence). CDR3 length: 14 amino acids. CDR3: CSATGQGLQETQYF. The CDR3 bases are TGCAGTGCAACGGGACAGGGATTACAAGAGACCCAGTACTTC.

At least ten counts were recorded for this clonotype. This sequence joins TRBV6-5 and TRBJ2-1; TRBD2 matches at 9 bases. V shed 6 bases, J shed 4 bases, and the junction held 4 bases outside the gene matches. The CDR3 runs to 14 residues. CDR1 and CDR2 from the germline V gene are MNHEY and SVGAGI. Here the CDR3 DNA reads TGTGCCAGCAGGGCGGGGGGGGGATACAATGAGCAGTTCTTC. This codes for CASRAGGGYNEQFF.

The table lists this clonotype with a few counts. The junction does not match germline at one end; this may be a read error. The chain recombines TRBV5-6 with TRBJ1-3; D may be TRBD1 (5 bases). This CDR3 is 15 amino acids long. Germline lookup yields CDR1 SGHDT and CDR2 YYEEEE. CDR3 nucleotide sequence: TGCGCCAGCAGCTTGAGGACACCCTCTGGAAACACCATATATTTT. Its protein is CASSLRTPSGNTIYF.

The chain links TRBV6-5 to TRBJ1-6; D not certain. The germline gives CDR1 MNHEY, CDR2 SVGAGI. The V end lost 0 bases, the J end lost 10 bases, and 13 bases lay between the germline ends. The CDR3 is 15 amino acids. The CDR3 region is CASSYSIAQGSPLHF. The CDR3 region has the DNA TGTGCCAGCAGTTACTCGATTGCACAAGGGTCACCCCTCCACTTT.

By sample fraction, this clonotype is medium-sized (0.01 to 0.1%). The chain combines TRBV6-5 with TRBJ2-5; D is unclear. In germline, CDR1 is MNHEY, CDR2 SVGAGI. The CDR3 has 13 amino acids. Trimming removed 1 base at V and 5 bases at J, with 8 bases between. In DNA form, the CDR3 reads TGTGCCAGCAGTTACTATATGCGGGAGACCCAGTACTTC. Translating gives CASSYYMRETQYF.

The chain combines TRBV19 with TRBJ1-1, with D possibly matching TRBD1 (6 bases). V shed 4 bases and J shed 4 bases, with 10 bases lying between them. Germline CDR1 LNHDA, CDR2 SQIVND (reference sequence). CDR3 size: 13 residues. The CDR3 region has the DNA TGTGCCAGTAGTAAAAACAGGGTCACTGAAGCTTTCTTT. Its translation: CASSKNRVTEAFF.

This clonotype was counted a few times. This chain connects TRBV5-6 to TRBJ1-1; D gene ambiguous. CDR1 SGHDT and CDR2 YYEEEE come from the germline V gene. The V gene lost 1 base and the J gene lost 1 base, with 2 bases spanning the gap. The CDR3 is made up of 12 amino acids. This CDR3 reads CASSLKNTEAFF. DNA for the CDR3: TGTGCCAGCAGCTTGAAGAACACTGAAGCTTTCTTT.

The rearrangement joins TRBV20-1 to TRBJ2-3, with 8 nucleotides matching TRBD2. Trimming at V came to 3 bases and at J to 5 bases, leaving 16 bases not matched to a gene. Germline V CDR1 and CDR2: DFQATT, SNEGSKA (reference sequence). This CDR3 has 17 amino acids. CDR3 sequence: CSASGSGGQGFGDTQYF. In nucleotides, the CDR3 is TGCAGTGCTAGTGGAAGCGGGGGACAAGGCTTTGGAGATACGCAGTATTTT.

Sample share makes this clonotype medium-sized. The chain is built from TRBV27 and TRBJ2-7; 8 bases line up with TRBD1. CDR1 and CDR2 (germline): MNHEY, SMNVEV (reference sequence). V gave up 11 bases and J gave up 4 bases; unmatched junction bases: 7. This CDR3 has 12 amino acids. The CDR3 spells CARRDRTYEQYF. The CDR3 nucleotides are TGTGCCCGCCGGGACAGGACGTACGAGCAGTACTTC.

In its sample, this clonotype was seen many times. The chain combines TRBV12-3 or TRBV12-4 with TRBJ2-2; D gene ambiguous. The V and J ends lost 5 bases and 4 bases respectively, with 5 bases between them. The CDR3 is 12 amino acids. The CDR3 DNA is TGTGCCAGCAGTCCAATCACCGGGGAGCTGTTTTTT. Translated, it gives CASSPITGELFF.

The chain carries TRBV6-1 and TRBJ1-2; possible D gene TRBD1, 5 bases. The germline V and J ends were trimmed by 1 base and 4 bases, with 7 bases remaining between them. CDR3 length equals 13 residues. Per the germline V gene, CDR1 is MNHNS and CDR2 is SASEGT. CDR3 sequence reads: CASSEGGIYGYTF. CDR3 DNA sequence: TGTGCCAGCAGTGAAGGGGGGATCTATGGCTACACCTTC.

In its sample, this clonotype was seen many times. The chain has TRBV5-4 and TRBJ2-3; 7 bases match TRBD2. CDR1 and CDR2 from the germline V gene are SGHNT and YYREEE (reference sequence). Unmatched junction bases numbered 13, after V lost 4 bases and J lost 11 bases. The CDR3 is 14 residues long. CDR3 coding DNA: TGTGCCAGCAGCCAGGCCCGGGGGGACTCGAAGCAGTATTTT. Translation: CASSQARGDSKQYF.

This clonotype turned up a few times. This chain uses TRBV5-4 with TRBJ2-5; the match to TRBD2 covers 8 bases. V lost 0 bases and J lost 4; bases outside the gene matches: 8. Germline V gene sequence: CDR1 SGHNT, CDR2 YYREEE (reference sequence). The CDR3 is made up of 16 amino acids. The CDR3 is CASSLAGGAVIETQYF. The CDR3 DNA is TGTGCCAGCAGCTTGGCGGGGGGGGCCGTCATAGAGACCCAGTACTTC.

This clonotype was seen repeatedly, ten times or more. J is TRBJ2-1 and V is TRBV19; 9 positions match TRBD2. The CDR3 is 15 residues long. CDR1 LNHDA and CDR2 SQIVND come from the germline V gene (reference sequence). The ends lost 5 bases at V and 5 bases at J; junction bases unmatched: 7. Here the CDR3 reads CASSSPRGGHNEQFF. The CDR3 nucleotides are TGTGCCAGTAGTTCCCCGCGGGGGGGCCACAATGAGCAGTTCTTC.

The chain is built from TRBV5-4 and TRBJ2-4; unclear D gene. The CDR3 has 14 residues. Germline lookup yields CDR1 SGHNT and CDR2 YYREEE (reference sequence). V was trimmed by 0 bases and J by 0 bases, leaving 4 bases between them. CDR3 coding DNA: TGTGCCAGCAGCTTGGGGACAGCCAAAAACATTCAGTACTTC. Translation: CASSLGTAKNIQYF.

This clonotype has a handful of counts. The V and J genes are TRBV5-4 and TRBJ1-2; no clear D gene. The CDR3 extends over 14 amino acids. Trimming left V 5 bases short and J 1 base short, with 12 bases between. Germline lookup yields CDR1 SGHNT and CDR2 YYREEE (reference sequence). CDR3 DNA: TGTGCCAGCAGTCAGGAGTGGAGTAACTATGGCTACACCTTC. Amino acids: CASSQEWSNYGYTF. The full variable domain, rest sourced from reference TRBV5-4 and TRBJ1-2, is ETGVTQSPTHLIKTRGQQVTLRCSSQSGHNTVSWYQQALGQGPQFIFQYYREEENGRGNFPPRFSGLQFPNYSSELNVNALELDDSALYLCASSQEWSNYGYTFGSGTRLTVV.

For the CDR3, the DNA is TGTGCCAGCACTGGACAGGGGTGGTCAGATACGCAGTATTTT. Amino acids: CASTGQGWSDTQYF. The J gene is TRBJ2-3, the V gene TRBV2; 9 bases map to TRBD1. This CDR3 is built from 14 residues. The V gene end was trimmed by 7 bases and the J gene end by 4 bases; junction bases not matched to a gene: 6. Germline CDR1 SNHLY, CDR2 FYNNEI.